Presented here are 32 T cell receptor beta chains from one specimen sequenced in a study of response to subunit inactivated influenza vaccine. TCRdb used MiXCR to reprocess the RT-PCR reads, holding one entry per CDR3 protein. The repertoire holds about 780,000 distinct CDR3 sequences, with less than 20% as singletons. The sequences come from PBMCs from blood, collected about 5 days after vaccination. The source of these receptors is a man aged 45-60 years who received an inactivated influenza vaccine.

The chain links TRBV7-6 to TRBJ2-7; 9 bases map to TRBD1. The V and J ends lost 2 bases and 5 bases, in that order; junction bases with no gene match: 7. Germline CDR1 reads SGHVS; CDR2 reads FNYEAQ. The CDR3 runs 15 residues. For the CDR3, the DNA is TGTGCCAGCAGCTTAAGATGGGACAGGGCGGACGAGCAGTACTTC. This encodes CASSLRWDRADEQYF.

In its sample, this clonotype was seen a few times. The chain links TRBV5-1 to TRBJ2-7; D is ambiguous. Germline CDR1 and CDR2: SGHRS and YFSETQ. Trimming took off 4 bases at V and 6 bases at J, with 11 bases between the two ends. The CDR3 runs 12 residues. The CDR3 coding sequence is TGCGCCAGCAGCCTGAATCTAGTCGAGCAGTACTTC. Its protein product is CASSLNLVEQYF.

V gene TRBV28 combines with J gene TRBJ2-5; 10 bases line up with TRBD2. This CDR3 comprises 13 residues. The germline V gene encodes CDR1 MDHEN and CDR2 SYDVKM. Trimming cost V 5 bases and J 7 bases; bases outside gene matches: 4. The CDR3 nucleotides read TGTGCCAGCAGTGCCTCTAGCGGGAGGACCCAGTACTTC. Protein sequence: CASSASSGRTQYF. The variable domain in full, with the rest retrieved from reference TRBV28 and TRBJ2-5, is DVKVTQSSRYLVKRTGEKVFLECVQDMDHENMFWYRQDPGLGLRLIYFSYDVKMKEKGDIPEGYSVSREKKERFSLILESASTNQTSMYLCASSASSGRTQYFGPGTRLLVL.

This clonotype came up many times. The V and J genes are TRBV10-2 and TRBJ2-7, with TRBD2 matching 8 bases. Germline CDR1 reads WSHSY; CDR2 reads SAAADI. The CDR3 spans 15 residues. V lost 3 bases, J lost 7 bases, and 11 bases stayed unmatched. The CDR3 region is CASSETPGGAGEQYF. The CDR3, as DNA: TGCGCCAGCAGTGAAACCCCGGGGGGGGCTGGGGAGCAGTACTTC.

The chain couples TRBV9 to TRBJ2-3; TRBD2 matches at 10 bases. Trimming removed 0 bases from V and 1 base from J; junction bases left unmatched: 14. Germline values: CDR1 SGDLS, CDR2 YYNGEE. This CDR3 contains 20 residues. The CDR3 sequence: CASSVAMGSGGAGRTDTQYF. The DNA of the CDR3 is TGTGCCAGCAGCGTAGCCATGGGAAGCGGGGGGGCCGGTCGCACAGATACGCAGTATTTT.

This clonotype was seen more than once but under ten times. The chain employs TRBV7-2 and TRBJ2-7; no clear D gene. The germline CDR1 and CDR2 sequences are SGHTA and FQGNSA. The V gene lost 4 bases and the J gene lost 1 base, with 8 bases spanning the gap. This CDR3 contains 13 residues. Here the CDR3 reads CASSSAASYEQYF. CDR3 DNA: TGTGCCAGCAGCTCGGCCGCGTCCTACGAGCAGTACTTC.

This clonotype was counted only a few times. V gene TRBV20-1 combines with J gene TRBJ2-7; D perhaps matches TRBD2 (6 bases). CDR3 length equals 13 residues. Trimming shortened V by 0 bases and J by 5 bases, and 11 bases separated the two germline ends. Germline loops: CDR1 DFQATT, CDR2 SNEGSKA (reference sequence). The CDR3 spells CSARDRELNEQYF. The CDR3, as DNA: TGCAGTGCTAGAGATCGGGAGTTGAACGAGCAGTACTTC.

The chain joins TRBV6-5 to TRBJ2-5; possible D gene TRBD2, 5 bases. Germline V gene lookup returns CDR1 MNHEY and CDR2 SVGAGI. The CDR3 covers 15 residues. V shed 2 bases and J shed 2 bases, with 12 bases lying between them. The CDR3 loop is CASSYDYKSQETQYF. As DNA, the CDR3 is TGTGCCAGCAGTTACGACTACAAATCGCAAGAGACCCAGTACTTC.

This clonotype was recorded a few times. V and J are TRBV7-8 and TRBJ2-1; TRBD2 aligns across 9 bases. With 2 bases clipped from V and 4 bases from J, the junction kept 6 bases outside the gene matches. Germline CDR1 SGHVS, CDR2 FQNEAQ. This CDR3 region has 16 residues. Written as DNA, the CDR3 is TGTGCCAGCAGCTTAACAGCCAGCGGGGGGTACAATGAGCAGTTCTTC. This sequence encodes CASSLTASGGYNEQFF.

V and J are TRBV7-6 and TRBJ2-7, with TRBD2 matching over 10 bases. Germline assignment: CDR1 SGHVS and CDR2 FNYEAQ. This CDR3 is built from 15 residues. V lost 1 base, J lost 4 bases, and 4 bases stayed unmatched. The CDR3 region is CASSLGGLAEYEQYF. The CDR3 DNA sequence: TGTGCCAGCAGCTTAGGCGGACTAGCGGAATACGAGCAGTACTTC.

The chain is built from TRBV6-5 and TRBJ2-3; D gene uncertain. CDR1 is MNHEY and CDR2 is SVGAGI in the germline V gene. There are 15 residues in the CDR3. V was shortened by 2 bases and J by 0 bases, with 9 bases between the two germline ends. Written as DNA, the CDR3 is TGTGCCAGCAGTTACCTGGCCGACAGCACAGATACGCAGTATTTT. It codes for CASSYLADSTDTQYF.

The CDR3 loop reads CASSAPSGTWTEAFF. CDR3 DNA: TGTGCCAGCAGCGCTCCGAGCGGGACATGGACTGAAGCTTTCTTT. The chain links TRBV9 to TRBJ1-1, with D perhaps TRBD1 (6 bases). Germline values: CDR1 SGDLS, CDR2 YYNGEE. V gave up 3 bases and J gave up 5 bases, with 17 bases separating them. This CDR3 region has 15 residues.

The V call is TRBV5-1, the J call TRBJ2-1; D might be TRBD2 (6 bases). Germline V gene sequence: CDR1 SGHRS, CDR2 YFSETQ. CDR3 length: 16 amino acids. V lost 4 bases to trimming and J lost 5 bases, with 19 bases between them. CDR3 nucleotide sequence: TGCGCCAGCAGCCTATTTCTGGCGGGGCGACACAATGAGCAGTTCTTC. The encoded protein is CASSLFLAGRHNEQFF.

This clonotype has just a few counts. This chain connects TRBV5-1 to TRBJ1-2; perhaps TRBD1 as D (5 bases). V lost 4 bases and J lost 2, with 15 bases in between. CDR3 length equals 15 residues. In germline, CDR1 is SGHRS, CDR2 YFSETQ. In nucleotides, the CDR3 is TGCGCCAGCAGCGGAAGGGCAGGGTTAAACTATGGCTACACCTTC. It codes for CASSGRAGLNYGYTF.

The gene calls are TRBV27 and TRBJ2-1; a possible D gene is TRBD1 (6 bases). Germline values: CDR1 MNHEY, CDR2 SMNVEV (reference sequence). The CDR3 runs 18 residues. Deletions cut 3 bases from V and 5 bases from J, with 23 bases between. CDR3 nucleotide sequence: TGTGCCAGCAGTTTGGAGGCACCGGGACAAAGGTATAACAATGAGCAGTTCTTC. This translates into CASSLEAPGQRYNNEQFF.

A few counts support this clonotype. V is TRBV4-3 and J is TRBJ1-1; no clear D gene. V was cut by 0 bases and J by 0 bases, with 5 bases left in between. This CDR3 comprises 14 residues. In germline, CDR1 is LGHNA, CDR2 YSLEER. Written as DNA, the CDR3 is TGCGCCAGCAGCCAAGATAGGCTGAACACTGAAGCTTTCTTT. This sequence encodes CASSQDRLNTEAFF.

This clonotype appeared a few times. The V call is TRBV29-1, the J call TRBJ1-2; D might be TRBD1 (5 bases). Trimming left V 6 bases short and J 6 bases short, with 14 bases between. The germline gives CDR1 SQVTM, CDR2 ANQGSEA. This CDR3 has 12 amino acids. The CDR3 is CSVREMGDGYTF. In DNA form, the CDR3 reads TGCAGCGTAAGGGAGATGGGGGATGGCTACACCTTC.

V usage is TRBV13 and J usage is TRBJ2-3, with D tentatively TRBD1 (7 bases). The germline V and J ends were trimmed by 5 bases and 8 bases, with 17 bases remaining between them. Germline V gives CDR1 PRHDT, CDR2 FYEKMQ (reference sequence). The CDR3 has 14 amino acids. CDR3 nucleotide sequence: TGTGCCAGCAGCGGACAGGAGGGCGTGGGTACGCAGTATTTT. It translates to CASSGQEGVGTQYF. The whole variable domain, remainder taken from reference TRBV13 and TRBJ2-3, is AAGVIQSPRHLIKEKRETATLKCYPIPRHDTVYWYQQGPGQDPQFLISFYEKMQSDKGSIPDRFSAQQFSDYHSELNMSSLELGDSALYFCASSGQEGVGTQYFGPGTRLTVL.

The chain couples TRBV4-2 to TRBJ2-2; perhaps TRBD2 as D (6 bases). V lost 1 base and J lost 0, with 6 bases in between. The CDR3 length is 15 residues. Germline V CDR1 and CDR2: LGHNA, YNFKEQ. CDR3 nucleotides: TGTGCCAGCAGCCAAGGACTAGCGAACACCGGGGAGCTGTTTTTT. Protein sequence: CASSQGLANTGELFF.

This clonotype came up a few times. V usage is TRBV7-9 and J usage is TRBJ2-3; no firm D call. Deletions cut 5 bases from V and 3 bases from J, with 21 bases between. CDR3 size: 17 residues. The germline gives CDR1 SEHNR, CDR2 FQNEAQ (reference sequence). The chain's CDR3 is CASSLPGLEEGTDTQYF. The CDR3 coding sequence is TGTGCCAGCAGCCTCCCGGGCTTAGAAGAAGGGACAGATACGCAGTATTTT.

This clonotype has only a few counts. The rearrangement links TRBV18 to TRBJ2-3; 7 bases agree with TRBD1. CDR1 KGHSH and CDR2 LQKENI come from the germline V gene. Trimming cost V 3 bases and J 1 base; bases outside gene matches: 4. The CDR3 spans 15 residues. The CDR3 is CASSPRTGGTDTQYF. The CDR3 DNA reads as TGTGCCAGCTCACCCCGGACAGGTGGCACAGATACGCAGTATTTT.

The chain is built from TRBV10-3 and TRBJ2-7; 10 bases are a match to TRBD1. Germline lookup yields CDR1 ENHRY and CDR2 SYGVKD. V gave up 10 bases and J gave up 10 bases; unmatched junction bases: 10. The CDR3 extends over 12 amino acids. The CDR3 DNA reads TGTGCCACCGGGACAGGGGTCCTAACCCAGTACTTC. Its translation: CATGTGVLTQYF.

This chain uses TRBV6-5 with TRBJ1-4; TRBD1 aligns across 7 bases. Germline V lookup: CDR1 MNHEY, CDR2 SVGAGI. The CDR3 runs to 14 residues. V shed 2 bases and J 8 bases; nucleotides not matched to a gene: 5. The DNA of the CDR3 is TGTGCCAGCAGTTACGGGACAGAAAGAGAAAAACTGTTTTTT. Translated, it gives CASSYGTEREKLFF.

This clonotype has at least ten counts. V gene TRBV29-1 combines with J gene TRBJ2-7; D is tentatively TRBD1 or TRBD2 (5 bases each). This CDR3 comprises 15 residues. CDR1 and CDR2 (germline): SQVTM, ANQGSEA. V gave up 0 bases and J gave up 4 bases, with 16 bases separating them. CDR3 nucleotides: TGCAGCGTTGAAGAACGAGGGGCCGCAGGGTACGAGCAGTACTTC. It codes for CSVEERGAAGYEQYF.

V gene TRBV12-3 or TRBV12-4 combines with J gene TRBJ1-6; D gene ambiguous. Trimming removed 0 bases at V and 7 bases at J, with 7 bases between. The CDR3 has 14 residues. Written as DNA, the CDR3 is TGTGCCAGCAGTTTAGCTGGGTTCAATTCACCCCTCCACTTT. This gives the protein CASSLAGFNSPLHF.

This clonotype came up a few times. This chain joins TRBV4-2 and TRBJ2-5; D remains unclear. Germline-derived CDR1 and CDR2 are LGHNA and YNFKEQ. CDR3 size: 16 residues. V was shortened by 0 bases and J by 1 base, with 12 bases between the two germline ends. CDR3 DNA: TGTGCCAGCAGCCAAGAATTAGGGCAGATCCAAGAGACCCAGTACTTC. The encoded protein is CASSQELGQIQETQYF.

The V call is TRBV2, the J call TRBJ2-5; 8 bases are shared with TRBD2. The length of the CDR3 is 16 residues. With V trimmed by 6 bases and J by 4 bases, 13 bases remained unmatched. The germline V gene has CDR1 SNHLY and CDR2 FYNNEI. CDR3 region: CASSAWTAGDGETQYF. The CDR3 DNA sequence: TGTGCCAGCAGCGCCTGGACAGCGGGAGACGGAGAGACCCAGTACTTC.

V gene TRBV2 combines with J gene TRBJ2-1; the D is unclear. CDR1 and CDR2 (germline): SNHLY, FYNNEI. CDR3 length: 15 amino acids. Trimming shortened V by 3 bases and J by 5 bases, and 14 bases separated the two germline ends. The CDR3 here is CASSEWAQADNEQFF. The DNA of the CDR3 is TGTGCCAGCAGTGAGTGGGCTCAAGCCGACAATGAGCAGTTCTTC.

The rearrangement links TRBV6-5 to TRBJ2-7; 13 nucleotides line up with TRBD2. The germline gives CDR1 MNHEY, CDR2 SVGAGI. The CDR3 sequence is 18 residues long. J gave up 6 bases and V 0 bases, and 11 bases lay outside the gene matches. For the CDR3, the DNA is TGTGCCAGCAGTTACTCACGGCGACTAGCGGGAGGTCTTAGCGAGCAGTACTTC. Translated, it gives CASSYSRRLAGGLSEQYF.

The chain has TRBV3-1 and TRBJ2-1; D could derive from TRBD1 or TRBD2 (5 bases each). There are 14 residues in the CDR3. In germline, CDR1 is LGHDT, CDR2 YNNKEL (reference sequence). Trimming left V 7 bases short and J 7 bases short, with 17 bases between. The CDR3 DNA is TGTGCCAGCACCTCCGGGGCCGCTGGAAATGAGCAGTTCTTC. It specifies CASTSGAAGNEQFF.

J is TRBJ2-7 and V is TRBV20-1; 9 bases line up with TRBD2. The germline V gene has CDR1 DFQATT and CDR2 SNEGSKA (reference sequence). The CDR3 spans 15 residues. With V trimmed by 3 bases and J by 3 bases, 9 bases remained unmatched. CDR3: CSARVVIAGVYEQYF. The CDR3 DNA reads TGCAGTGCTAGGGTCGTGATAGCGGGAGTCTACGAGCAGTACTTC.

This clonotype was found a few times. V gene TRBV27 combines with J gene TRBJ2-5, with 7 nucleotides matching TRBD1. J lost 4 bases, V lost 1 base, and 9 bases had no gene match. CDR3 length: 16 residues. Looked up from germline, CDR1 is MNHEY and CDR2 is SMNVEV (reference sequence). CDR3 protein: CASSLLGTERAETQYF. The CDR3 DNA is TGTGCCAGCAGTTTATTAGGGACAGAGAGGGCAGAGACCCAGTACTTC.